These T cell receptor beta chains were read from a single sample in a study of blood T cells in healthy people across ages. TCRdb reprocessed the 5' RACE reads with MiXCR, giving one entry per CDR3 protein. The data show about 1.7 million distinct CDR3 sequences, roughly 30% seen once. Sequenced input: blood. The receptors shown here come from a woman in her twenties or thirties in good health. The CDR3 runs from the conserved cysteine through the conserved F or W. Each record gives: J gene, D gene, V gene, clone size, CDR3 DNA, CDR3 protein. D genes are given only for firm matches. Clone size is shown for a subset of rows, as once, few, many or a class of expanded clone.

j_call: TRBJ1-6; d_call: NA; v_call: TRBV28; clone_size: few; cdr3_nt: TGTGCCAGCACCAGTTTTGGGGTGTCACCCCTCCACTTT; cdr3_aa: CASTSFGVSPLHF
j_call: TRBJ2-5; d_call: TRBD1; v_call: TRBV27; clone_size: few; cdr3_nt: TGTGCCAGCAGTTATTGGACAGGGGGGGGAGAGACCCAGTACTTC; cdr3_aa: CASSYWTGGGETQYF
j_call: TRBJ1-2; d_call: NA; v_call: TRBV14; clone_size: NA; cdr3_nt: TGTGCCAGCAGCCGGGACCAAGCTAACTATGGCTACACCTTC; cdr3_aa: CASSRDQANYGYTF
j_call: TRBJ2-6; d_call: NA; v_call: TRBV2; clone_size: NA; cdr3_nt: TGTGCCACCCTATTCAACTCTGGGGCCAACGTCCTGACTTTC; cdr3_aa: CATLFNSGANVLTF
j_call: TRBJ2-3; d_call: NA; v_call: TRBV6-2/TRBV6-3; clone_size: once; cdr3_nt: TGTGCCAGCTGCCAGCGGATTACAGATACGCAGTATTTT; cdr3_aa: CASCQRITDTQYF
j_call: TRBJ2-3; d_call: NA; v_call: TRBV7-9; clone_size: NA; cdr3_nt: TGTGCCAGCAGCTTATATGTCAGCAGCTACGACATAGATACGCAGTATTTT; cdr3_aa: CASSLYVSSYDIDTQYF
j_call: TRBJ2-3; d_call: NA; v_call: TRBV14; clone_size: few; cdr3_nt: TGTGCCAGCAGCCAAGTGGGCAGCCGCACGGATACGCAGTATTTT; cdr3_aa: CASSQVGSRTDTQYF
j_call: TRBJ2-5; d_call: NA; v_call: TRBV5-1; clone_size: few; cdr3_nt: TGCGCCAGCAACTCCCCGCTCGTTCTCGGGATTGGAGAGACCCAGTACTTC; cdr3_aa: CASNSPLVLGIGETQYF
j_call: TRBJ2-7; d_call: NA; v_call: TRBV7-9; clone_size: few; cdr3_nt: TGTGCCAGCAGCTCGGGGGGGACAGGGAGTGATGAGCAGTACTTC; cdr3_aa: CASSSGGTGSDEQYF
j_call: TRBJ2-1; d_call: NA; v_call: TRBV5-5; clone_size: NA; cdr3_nt: TGTGCCAACATCGAAGGGGGAGGCCCCTACAATAAGCAGTTCTTC; cdr3_aa: CANIEGGGPYNKQFF
j_call: TRBJ2-1; d_call: TRBD2; v_call: TRBV29-1; clone_size: few; cdr3_nt: TGCAGCGTTGTGGTTCTAGCGGGAGTTAATGAGCAGTTCTTC; cdr3_aa: CSVVVLAGVNEQFF
j_call: TRBJ2-3; d_call: NA; v_call: TRBV14; clone_size: few; cdr3_nt: TGTGCCAGCAGCCGCCGACAGTCAGATACGCAGTATTTT; cdr3_aa: CASSRRQSDTQYF
j_call: TRBJ2-7; d_call: NA; v_call: TRBV6-6; clone_size: NA; cdr3_nt: TGTGCCAGCAGTTACGGGACGGAGGTCTACGAGCAGTACTTC; cdr3_aa: CASSYGTEVYEQYF
j_call: TRBJ2-1; d_call: NA; v_call: TRBV9; clone_size: few; cdr3_nt: TGTGCCAGCAGCGTAGCCCCCTCGCGATACAATGAGCAGTTCTTC; cdr3_aa: CASSVAPSRYNEQFF
j_call: TRBJ1-2; d_call: NA; v_call: TRBV7-9; clone_size: NA; cdr3_nt: TGTGCCAGCAGCTTTGTCGCGCCCGCGGGGCACACCTTC; cdr3_aa: CASSFVAPAGHTF
j_call: TRBJ2-1; d_call: NA; v_call: TRBV20-1; clone_size: few; cdr3_nt: TGCAGTGCTAGAGCGACTCTATACAATGAGCAGTTCTTC; cdr3_aa: CSARATLYNEQFF
j_call: TRBJ1-1; d_call: TRBD1; v_call: TRBV10-3; clone_size: NA; cdr3_nt: TGTGCCATCAGTGAACAAACCGGGACAGGGGCGAACACTGAAGCTTTCTTT; cdr3_aa: CAISEQTGTGANTEAFF
j_call: TRBJ2-1; d_call: NA; v_call: TRBV29-1; clone_size: many; cdr3_nt: TGCAGCGCCGCCCCTGGCAATGAGCAGTTCTTC; cdr3_aa: CSAAPGNEQFF
j_call: TRBJ2-1; d_call: NA; v_call: TRBV5-1; clone_size: NA; cdr3_nt: TGCGCCGGCAGCTTGGAGGCTAGCTCCCACAATGAGCAGTTCTTC; cdr3_aa: CAGSLEASSHNEQFF
j_call: TRBJ1-2; d_call: NA; v_call: TRBV6-2/TRBV6-3; clone_size: few; cdr3_nt: TGTGCCACCGGCCGTGGAGCCTACTATGGCTACACCTTC; cdr3_aa: CATGRGAYYGYTF
j_call: TRBJ2-1; d_call: NA; v_call: TRBV7-9; clone_size: NA; cdr3_nt: TGTGCCAGCGCTTTTGGAGATGAGCAGTTCTTC; cdr3_aa: CASAFGDEQFF
j_call: TRBJ2-1; d_call: TRBD2; v_call: TRBV20-1; clone_size: NA; cdr3_nt: TGCAGTGCTAGATCGACTAGCGGGAGTATGTATGAGCAGTTCTTC; cdr3_aa: CSARSTSGSMYEQFF
j_call: TRBJ2-5; d_call: TRBD1; v_call: TRBV2; clone_size: NA; cdr3_nt: TGTGCCAGCAGTGCTGACAGGGCTACCTACAATGAGCAGTACTTC; cdr3_aa: CASSADRATYNEQYF
j_call: TRBJ2-7; d_call: TRBD2; v_call: TRBV5-1; clone_size: NA; cdr3_nt: TGCGCCAGCAGCCCTCTAGCGGGGGGATCCTACCAGCAGTACTTC; cdr3_aa: CASSPLAGGSYQQYF
j_call: TRBJ2-7; d_call: TRBD2; v_call: TRBV20-1; clone_size: NA; cdr3_nt: TGCAGTGCTAGAACCCGACTAGCGGGGGGGCTGGGTGAGCAGTACTTC; cdr3_aa: CSARTRLAGGLGEQYF
j_call: TRBJ1-1; d_call: NA; v_call: TRBV4-1; clone_size: NA; cdr3_nt: TGCGCCAGCAGCCAAGTGGAGGGGTCGAACACTGAAGCTTTCTTT; cdr3_aa: CASSQVEGSNTEAFF
j_call: TRBJ2-1; d_call: TRBD2; v_call: TRBV11-2; clone_size: few; cdr3_nt: TGTGGTACGGGACTAGCGGACCACAATGAGCAGTTCTTC; cdr3_aa: CGTGLADHNEQFF
j_call: TRBJ2-5; d_call: NA; v_call: TRBV2; clone_size: NA; cdr3_nt: TGTGCCAGCAGTGAGGGTAGCCGGGGCGAGACCCAGTACTTC; cdr3_aa: CASSEGSRGETQYF
j_call: TRBJ2-1; d_call: NA; v_call: TRBV7-2; clone_size: NA; cdr3_nt: TGTGCCAGCAGCCAAAAAGGGTGGGATGAGCAGTTCTTC; cdr3_aa: CASSQKGWDEQFF
j_call: TRBJ2-3; d_call: NA; v_call: TRBV24-1; clone_size: NA; cdr3_nt: TGTGCCACCAGTGATTTGGAGGGCGCGGTGACAGATACGCAGTATTTT; cdr3_aa: CATSDLEGAVTDTQYF
j_call: TRBJ2-7; d_call: NA; v_call: TRBV7-6; clone_size: few; cdr3_nt: TGTGCCAGCAGCTTATCGGCGACTCCCCCTTTGTACTTC; cdr3_aa: CASSLSATPPLYF
j_call: TRBJ2-1; d_call: TRBD2; v_call: TRBV10-2; clone_size: few; cdr3_nt: TGCGCCAGCAGTGATGCCGGGACTAGCGGGGCCTACAATGAGCAGTTCTTC; cdr3_aa: CASSDAGTSGAYNEQFF
j_call: TRBJ2-1; d_call: TRBD2; v_call: TRBV30; clone_size: few; cdr3_nt: TGTGCCTGGAGCGACTGGACTAGCGGCAATGAGCAGTTCTTC; cdr3_aa: CAWSDWTSGNEQFF
j_call: TRBJ2-4; d_call: TRBD1; v_call: TRBV28; clone_size: NA; cdr3_nt: TGTGCCAGCAGTTCATCCGGGACAGGGTCCGGGGAGCAGTACTTC; cdr3_aa: CASSSSGTGSGEQYF
j_call: TRBJ2-6; d_call: NA; v_call: TRBV12-3/TRBV12-4; clone_size: few; cdr3_nt: TGTGCCAGCAGTTTAAAGTGGGGCTTCTCCTCTGGGGCCAACATCCTGACTTTC; cdr3_aa: CASSLKWGFSSGANILTF
j_call: TRBJ2-7; d_call: NA; v_call: TRBV7-2; clone_size: few; cdr3_nt: TGTGCCAGCAGCAGACGGACTACTTCCTACGAGCAGTACTTC; cdr3_aa: CASSRRTTSYEQYF
j_call: TRBJ2-7; d_call: NA; v_call: TRBV29-1; clone_size: many; cdr3_nt: TGCAGCGCGATCCCGATGGGTGGGTTGAACGAGCAGTACTTC; cdr3_aa: CSAIPMGGLNEQYF
j_call: TRBJ2-3; d_call: NA; v_call: TRBV29-1; clone_size: many; cdr3_nt: TGCAGCGTTGAAGATAAGTTAGCCCGCACAGATACGCAGTATTTT; cdr3_aa: CSVEDKLARTDTQYF
j_call: TRBJ2-5; d_call: NA; v_call: TRBV15; clone_size: NA; cdr3_nt: TGTGCCACCAGCGCAAGAACTAGCCAGGGAGAAGAGACCCAGTACTTC; cdr3_aa: CATSARTSQGEETQYF
j_call: TRBJ2-1; d_call: NA; v_call: TRBV20-1; clone_size: NA; cdr3_nt: TGCAGTGCCCTCAGCAGCGGTGGCGTCGGGGAGCAGTTCTTC; cdr3_aa: CSALSSGGVGEQFF